A single sample gave rise to the 21 T cell receptor beta chains below, sequenced in a study of regulatory T cells in long-lasting Graves disease. CDR3-region Arm-PCR and iRepertoire HTBI primers produced the TCR beta libraries. A single record per CDR3 protein comes from TCRdb applying MiXCR to the multiplex PCR reads. This table has some 370,000 distinct CDR3 sequences, more than 20% appearing once. Time point noted: persistent/refractory GD, antithyroid drugs over 5 years with positive TRAb. The TCR library was prepared using RNA isolated from PBMCs. Sequenced material: peripheral blood mononuclear cells (PBMCs), taken when the disease was refractory, from a patient treated with antithyroid drugs. The origin of the receptors is a female donor with Graves disease.

The rearrangement joins TRBV9 to TRBJ2-1; D not resolved. V gave up 0 bases and J gave up 6 bases, with 4 bases separating them. Germline CDR1 is SGDLS and CDR2 is YYNGEE. The length of the CDR3 is 12 residues. The DNA of the CDR3 is TGTGCCAGCAGCGTAGACGGCAATGAGCAGTTCTTC. The encoded protein is CASSVDGNEQFF.

This chain joins TRBV9 and TRBJ2-7; no reliable D call. The CDR3 runs 15 residues. Trimming shortened V by 0 bases and J by 3 bases, and 13 bases separated the two germline ends. The V gene's germline CDR1 is SGDLS and CDR2 YYNGEE. The CDR3 DNA reads as TGTGCCAGCAGCGTAGGAGGCGGACCGGGCTACGAGCAGTACTTC. Translated, it gives CASSVGGGPGYEQYF. Based on the CDR3 plus reference TRBV9 and TRBJ2-7, the full variable domain is DSGVTQTPKHLITATGQRVTLRCSPRSGDLSVYWYQQSLDQGLQFLIQYYNGEERAKGNILERFSAQQFPDLHSELNLSSLELGDSALYFCASSVGGGPGYEQYFGPGTRLTVT.

This clonotype has ten or more counts. The rearrangement joins TRBV7-2 to TRBJ2-7, with TRBD2 matching 12 bases. In germline, CDR1 is SGHTA, CDR2 FQGNSA. V dropped 3 bases and J dropped 2; count of bases not matched to a gene: 2. The CDR3 runs 15 residues. The chain's CDR3 is CASSLTSGSTYEQYF. For the CDR3, the DNA is TGTGCCAGCAGCTTGACTAGCGGGAGTACCTACGAGCAGTACTTC. Full variable domain (outside the CDR3, taken from reference TRBV7-2 and TRBJ2-7): GAGVSQSPSNKVTEKGKDVELRCDPISGHTALYWYRQSLGQGLEFLIYFQGNSAPDKSGLPSDRFSAERTGGSVSTLTIQRTQQEDSAVYLCASSLTSGSTYEQYFGPGTRLTVT.

Here the CDR3 reads CASKLAGVGYNEQFF. CDR3 nucleotide sequence: TGTGCCAGCAAGCTAGCGGGAGTTGGTTACAATGAGCAGTTCTTC. The rearrangement joins TRBV12-3 or TRBV12-4 to TRBJ2-1; 10 nucleotides match TRBD2. The length of the CDR3 is 15 residues. The J segment lost 4 bases and the V segment lost 7 bases, leaving 7 bases of the junction unmatched.

The rearrangement uses TRBV19 and TRBJ1-5; 7 bases line up with TRBD1. Unmatched junction bases numbered 9, after V lost 7 bases and J lost 3 bases. CDR1 and CDR2 (germline): LNHDA, SQIVND (reference sequence). This CDR3 is built from 15 residues. CDR3 region: CASTVRTGVNQPQHF. In DNA, the CDR3 is TGTGCCAGTACCGTACGGACAGGAGTCAATCAGCCCCAGCATTTT.

This clonotype was seen a few times. This rearrangement joins TRBV7-9 to TRBJ2-7; D may correspond to TRBD1 or TRBD2 (6 bases each). CDR3 length equals 16 residues. Between the trimmed V and J ends, which lost 1 base and 0 bases, there was a span of 13 bases. Germline lookup yields CDR1 SEHNR and CDR2 FQNEAQ (reference sequence). The CDR3 nucleotides are TGTGCCAGCAGCTTAGAATGGGGGGCTCGCTCCTACGAGCAGTACTTC. Protein product: CASSLEWGARSYEQYF.

The CDR3 coding sequence is TGTGCCAGCAGTTTTAGCATTGCAGGGACTAGCGGATACGGGGAGCTGTTTTTT. This translates into CASSFSIAGTSGYGELFF. This chain uses TRBV12-3 or TRBV12-4 with TRBJ2-2, with 11 bases lining up with TRBD2. With 3 bases clipped from V and 7 bases from J, the junction kept 13 bases outside the gene matches. The length of the CDR3 is 18 residues.

This clonotype was seen just once. The J gene is TRBJ2-7, the V gene TRBV18, with D possibly being TRBD1 (5 bases). The CDR3 has 15 amino acids. The V end lost 2 bases, the J end lost 0 bases, and 11 bases lay between the germline ends. Germline values: CDR1 KGHSH, CDR2 LQKENI. CDR3 bases: TGTGCCAGCTCACCAAGTAAGGGGAACTCCTACGAGCAGTACTTC. This codes for CASSPSKGNSYEQYF.

This clonotype was counted at least ten times. The V call is TRBV10-2, the J call TRBJ1-2; D is undetermined. The CDR3 runs to 12 residues. Germline V lookup: CDR1 WSHSY, CDR2 SAAADI. Trimming cost V 3 bases and J 7 bases, with 9 bases left between them. As DNA, the CDR3 is TGCGCCAGCAGTGAATTGTCAAGTGGCTACACCTTC. Protein sequence: CASSELSSGYTF.

The chain links TRBV6-4 to TRBJ2-7, with 7 positions matching TRBD1. The CDR3 totals 15 residues. After removal of 7 bases from V and 4 bases from J, the junction contained 13 bases not matched to a gene. Germline CDR1 MRHNA, CDR2 SNTAGT. The CDR3 loop reads CASTETTGVGYEQYF. The CDR3 DNA follows: TGTGCCAGCACTGAAACAACAGGGGTGGGGTACGAGCAGTACTTC.

Ten or more counts support this clonotype. V is TRBV2 and J is TRBJ1-4, with no clear D. This CDR3 region has 14 residues. V dropped 3 bases and J dropped 7 bases, with 12 bases sitting between them. Germline V lookup: CDR1 SNHLY, CDR2 FYNNEI. The chain's CDR3 is CASSDGDSAEKLFF. In nucleotides, the CDR3 is TGTGCCAGCAGTGACGGGGATTCCGCTGAAAAACTGTTTTTT.

This clonotype was detected ten times or more. This chain links TRBV6-2 or TRBV6-3 with TRBJ1-5; TRBD1 matches at 8 bases. CDR3 length: 13 residues. V was clipped by 7 bases and J by 6 bases; unmatched bases: 5. Germline loops: CDR1 MNHEY, CDR2 SVGEGT. DNA of the CDR3: TGTGCCAGCATCGACAGGGGAAGTCAGCCCCAGCATTTT. Translating it yields CASIDRGSQPQHF.

This clonotype was found many times. V and J are TRBV12-3 or TRBV12-4 and TRBJ1-2, with no clear D. The CDR3 is 16 amino acids. The V end was cut by 6 bases, the J end by 4 bases, with 21 bases between. The CDR3 DNA sequence: TGTGCCAGCAGCCTAGGAAGACGGGTGGGCCGCTATGGCTACACCTTC. This encodes CASSLGRRVGRYGYTF.

The J gene is TRBJ1-3, the V gene TRBV5-1, with 9 bases lining up with TRBD1. Losses at the gene ends were 5 bases for V and 0 bases for J; bases not matched to a gene: 9. Germline assignment: CDR1 SGHRS and CDR2 YFSETQ. There are 17 residues in the CDR3. The CDR3 bases are TGCGCCAGCAGGCGAGGGACAGGGACCGTCTCTGGAAACACCATATATTTT. This gives the protein CASRRGTGTVSGNTIYF.

This clonotype has just a few counts. The chain has TRBV7-2 and TRBJ2-7, with D tentatively TRBD2 (6 bases). The CDR3 consists of 15 residues. V lost 5 bases and J lost 2, with 16 bases in between. Germline CDR1 and CDR2: SGHTA and FQGNSA. The CDR3 DNA reads as TGTGCCAGCAGCACGTCTAGCGCATACGCCTACGAGCAGTACTTC. Its protein product is CASSTSSAYAYEQYF.

The chain joins TRBV7-2 to TRBJ1-1; D gene ambiguous. Germline V gene lookup returns CDR1 SGHTA and CDR2 FQGNSA. V lost 2 bases, J lost 1 base, and 5 bases lay in between. CDR3 length: 13 amino acids. The DNA for the CDR3 is TGTGCCAGCAGCTTACATGGGAACACTGAAGCTTTCTTT. The encoded protein is CASSLHGNTEAFF.

This clonotype was seen at least ten times. The CDR3 is CASGSGYEQYF. CDR3 DNA sequence: TGTGCTAGTGGTTCAGGTTACGAGCAGTACTTC. This chain connects TRBV12-5 to TRBJ2-7; D is unclear. Trimming took off 4 bases at V and 4 bases at J, with 5 bases between the two ends. CDR3 length: 11 residues. The germline gives CDR1 LGHNT, CDR2 FRNRAP.

This chain joins TRBV28 and TRBJ2-1; D is unclear. With 5 bases removed from V and 8 bases from J, the gap between germline ends came to 4 bases. The germline CDR1 and CDR2 sequences are MDHEN and SYDVKM. The CDR3 extends over 10 amino acids. Written as DNA, the CDR3 is TGTGCCAGCAGTGATCATGAGCAGTTCTTC. As protein: CASSDHEQFF. Together with reference TRBV28 and TRBJ2-1, the CDR3 gives the full variable domain: DVKVTQSSRYLVKRTGEKVFLECVQDMDHENMFWYRQDPGLGLRLIYFSYDVKMKEKGDIPEGYSVSREKKERFSLILESASTNQTSMYLCASSDHEQFFGPGTRLTVL.

Many counts were recorded for this clonotype. The chain employs TRBV28 and TRBJ1-5, with D unresolved. The CDR3 is 13 amino acids. V was pared by 3 bases and J by 1 base, with 4 bases between. CDR1 is MDHEN and CDR2 is SYDVKM in the germline V gene. The CDR3 is CASSFASNQPQHF. The CDR3 nucleotides are TGTGCCAGCAGTTTTGCGAGCAATCAGCCCCAGCATTTT.

V is TRBV12-3 or TRBV12-4 and J is TRBJ1-5, with 10 bases fitting TRBD1. V trimming: 9 bases; J trimming: 9 bases; junction bases outside the gene matches: 5. The CDR3 sequence is 12 residues long. The CDR3 here is CASGQGDMPQHF. In DNA form, the CDR3 reads TGTGCCAGTGGACAGGGGGACATGCCCCAGCATTTT.

This clonotype has more than one count but fewer than ten. The chain is built from TRBV29-1 and TRBJ1-5, with no clear D. Germline V gene data show CDR1 as SQVTM and CDR2 as ANQGSEA. The CDR3 covers 12 residues. V was pared by 6 bases and J by 5 bases, with 11 bases between. The CDR3 is CSVGSADQPQHF. As DNA, the CDR3 is TGCAGCGTGGGGTCAGCCGATCAGCCCCAGCATTTT.